The 6 T cell receptor beta chains reported below all come from one sample, sequenced in a study of STAT5B mutations in CD4+ large granular lymphocyte leukemia. Clones were read by immunoSEQ multiplex PCR, and TCRdb kept only the in-frame ones, dropping some. This table has more than 20,000 clones, more than 65% appearing once. The specimen was CD4+ T cells from blood buffy coats. The receptors come from a human donor in good health.

This rearrangement joins TRBV12-5 to TRBJ1-3, with D unresolved. CDR1 is LGHNT, CDR2 FRNRAP, per germline. CDR3 size: 16 residues. Trimming removed 2 bases from V and 0 bases from J, with 11 bases in between. CDR3 amino acids: CASGLRGEVSGNTIYF. For the CDR3, the DNA is TGTGCTAGTGGTTTGCGAGGAGAGGTCTCTGGAAACACCATATATTTT.

There are a few counts of this clone. This sequence joins TRBV19 and TRBJ1-5; D possibly corresponds to TRBD1 (5 bases). The CDR3 has 15 residues. The germline V and J ends were trimmed by 4 bases and 0 bases, with 10 bases remaining between them. The germline CDR1 and CDR2 sequences are LNHDA and SQIVND (reference sequence). In nucleotides, the CDR3 is TGTGCCAGTAGTAGCCCAGGGACTAGCAATCAGCCCCAGCATTTT. It is translated as CASSSPGTSNQPQHF.

The rearrangement links TRBV7-9 to TRBJ2-7; TRBD2 matches at 11 bases. The DNA end favors TRBJ2-5, so the J call may be wrong. Germline V gives CDR1 SEHNR, CDR2 FQNEAQ (reference sequence). The CDR3 consists of 19 residues. CDR3: CASSLFRLAGTSLQETQYF. CDR3 bases: TGTGCCAGCAGCTTATTCCGACTAGCGGGAACAAGTCTCCAAGAGACCCAGTACTTC.

V and J are TRBV23-1 and TRBJ1-6, with D perhaps TRBD1 (5 bases). TRBV23-1 is noted as an ORF with a role that remains uncertain. This CDR3 comprises 16 residues. The V gene lost 1 base and the J gene lost 9 bases, with 16 bases spanning the gap. CDR3 protein: CASSQLLGGSSSPLHF. CDR3 DNA: TGCGCCAGCAGTCAATTATTGGGGGGGTCGAGTTCACCCCTCCACTTT.

The chain links TRBV7-6 to TRBJ1-1; D gene unclear. This CDR3 has 16 residues. V lost 0 bases and J 6 bases, leaving 17 bases between the germline ends. Germline lookup yields CDR1 SGHVS and CDR2 FNYEAQ. CDR3 loop: CASSLAYGSPFSEAFF. Written as DNA, the CDR3 is TGTGCCAGCAGCTTAGCGTACGGGAGCCCCTTTTCTGAAGCTTTCTTT. The full variable domain, its missing parts supplied by reference TRBV7-6 and TRBJ1-1, is GAGVSQSPRYKVTKRGQDVALRCDPISGHVSLYWYRQALGQGPEFLTYFNYEAQQDKSGLPNDRFSAERPEGSISTLTIQRTEQRDSAMYRCASSLAYGSPFSEAFFGQGTRLTVV.

This clone was counted only a few times. The V and J genes are TRBV27 and TRBJ1-1; 10 bases align to TRBD1. V shed 5 bases and J 6 bases; nucleotides not matched to a gene: 15. The germline V gene has CDR1 MNHEY and CDR2 SMNVEV (reference sequence). The CDR3 totals 17 residues. The CDR3 loop reads CASSLMVTGGAFAEAFF. As DNA, the CDR3 is TGTGCCAGCAGTCTTATGGTGACAGGGGGCGCGTTCGCTGAAGCTTTCTTT.